This passage covers 22 T cell receptor beta chains from one sample sequenced in a study of blood T cell repertoires in COVID-19. Libraries were prepared by immunoSEQ multiplex PCR; TCRdb keeps only in-frame clonotypes and omits some of them. Here the sample spans 86,000 or so clones, roughly 86% being singletons. Sequencing used peripheral blood. These receptors came from a woman of 80 years or more with acute or convalescent COVID-19.

The chain uses TRBV27 and TRBJ2-7; possible D gene TRBD2, 6 bases. Germline V lookup: CDR1 MNHEY, CDR2 SMNVEV (reference sequence). Trimming took off 4 bases at V and 4 bases at J, with 17 bases between the two ends. This CDR3 comprises 15 residues. CDR3 nucleotides: TGTGCCAGCAGTTCCGGGGGTACGGCAAGATACGAGCAGTACTTC. Translating gives CASSSGGTARYEQYF.

The rearrangement joins TRBV18 to TRBJ2-5; D unclear. CDR1 and CDR2 (germline): KGHSH, LQKENI. The CDR3 contains 12 residues. V was shortened by 0 bases and J by 5 bases, with 4 bases between the two germline ends. In DNA form, the CDR3 reads TGTGCCAGCTCACCACCGGGCGAGACCCAGTACTTC. Amino acids: CASSPPGETQYF.

The chain is built from TRBV5-5 and TRBJ1-4; no definite D call. V lost 1 base and J 2 bases, leaving 3 bases between the germline ends. The germline V gene encodes CDR1 SGHKS and CDR2 YYEKEE (reference sequence). CDR3 length equals 13 residues. CDR3 region: CASSLLTNEKLFF. The CDR3 DNA is TGTGCCAGCAGCTTGCTGACTAATGAAAAACTGTTTTTT.

This chain uses TRBV5-1 with TRBJ1-3; 7 bases line up with TRBD1. V gave up 6 bases and J gave up 2 bases; unmatched junction bases: 26. The CDR3 runs 21 residues. CDR1 SGHRS and CDR2 YFSETQ come from the germline V gene. The CDR3 sequence is CASNGLETGRKMGRPGNTIYF. The CDR3 nucleotides read TGCGCCAGCAATGGCTTGGAGACAGGGAGAAAAATGGGTCGCCCTGGAAACACCATATATTTT.

The chain recombines TRBV6-1 with TRBJ2-4; 11 nucleotides line up with TRBD1. The CDR3 has 16 amino acids. The trim removed 3 bases at V and 2 bases at J, leaving 3 bases unmatched. CDR1 is MNHNS and CDR2 is SASEGT in the germline V gene. The CDR3 DNA sequence: TGTGCCAGCAGTGAGGGGGACAGGGGGTCCAAAAACATTCAGTACTTC. Translated, it gives CASSEGDRGSKNIQYF.

The V call is TRBV18, the J call TRBJ2-5; D might be TRBD1 (6 bases). The end of the DNA is better explained by TRBJ2-7, so the J call may be wrong. The CDR3 sequence is 14 residues long. Germline V gene lookup returns CDR1 KGHSH and CDR2 LQKENI. Here the CDR3 DNA reads TGTGCCAGCTCACCTCGGACAGACAACTACGAGCAGTACTTC. Amino acids: CASSPRTDNYEQYF.

Points on this clone: Compared with germline, one end of the junction differs, possibly owing to a read error. The chain uses TRBV2 and TRBJ1-3; TRBD1 matches 8 bases. This CDR3 is 14 amino acids long. CDR1 is SNHLY and CDR2 is FYNNEI in the germline V gene. The CDR3 spells CASRTGQGGYTIYF. CDR3 coding DNA: TGTGCCAGCAGAACAGGACAGGGTGGATACACCATATATTTT.

This clone has a handful of counts. The V and J genes are TRBV4-1 and TRBJ2-7; 9 bases fit TRBD2. The CDR3 runs 16 residues. Germline trimming cut 4 bases from V and 1 base from J; bases unmatched to any gene: 8. Germline loops: CDR1 MGHRA, CDR2 YSYEKL. CDR3 loop: CASSPSRLAGSYEQYF. The CDR3 DNA sequence: TGCGCCAGCAGCCCCTCCCGGCTAGCGGGGTCCTACGAGCAGTACTTC.

This clone came up once. The chain joins TRBV11-3 to TRBJ2-2, with D unresolved. Germline V lookup: CDR1 SGHNT, CDR2 YENEEA. The V end lost 5 bases, the J end lost 3 bases, and 7 bases lay between the germline ends. This CDR3 has 13 residues. The CDR3 here is CASSPGHTGELFF. The DNA for the CDR3 is TGTGCCAGCAGCCCCGGTCACACCGGGGAGCTGTTTTTT.

The J gene is TRBJ1-5, the V gene TRBV6-6, with 8 bases matching TRBD1. J was trimmed by 5 bases and V by 0 bases; bases with no gene match: 6. This CDR3 contains 16 residues. The germline V gene has CDR1 MNHNY and CDR2 SVGAGI (reference sequence). The CDR3 here is CASSYSTGAKHQPQHF. DNA for the CDR3: TGTGCCAGCAGTTACTCGACAGGGGCAAAGCATCAGCCCCAGCATTTT.

The chain employs TRBV3-1 (or the pseudogene TRBV3-2) and TRBJ2-2; TRBD2 matches at 9 bases. With 1 base clipped from V and 7 bases from J, the junction kept 4 bases outside the gene matches. There are 15 residues in the CDR3. In germline, CDR1 is LGHDT, CDR2 YNNKEL (reference sequence). The CDR3: CASSQALSGGGELFF. In DNA, the CDR3 is TGTGCCAGCAGCCAAGCTCTTAGCGGGGGCGGGGAGCTGTTTTTT.

The CDR3 spells CASSKQTGIGPYEQYF. DNA of the CDR3: TGTGCCAGCAGCAAGCAGACAGGGATTGGACCCTACGAGCAGTACTTC. This chain connects TRBV7-9 to TRBJ2-7; 7 positions agree with TRBD1. This CDR3 comprises 16 residues. Trimming cost V 5 bases and J 2 bases; bases outside gene matches: 12. CDR1 is SEHNR and CDR2 is FQNEAQ in the germline V gene (reference sequence).

This rearrangement joins TRBV4-1 to TRBJ2-1; TRBD2 is a possible D gene (5 bases). The CDR3 runs to 18 residues. Trimming pared 0 bases from V and 6 bases from J, leaving 21 bases between. CDR1 and CDR2 from the germline V gene are MGHRA and YSYEKL. CDR3 sequence (DNA): TGCGCCAGCAGCCAAGATCCCGGGGAAAACCGTCCGTCCAATGAGCAGTTCTTC. This codes for CASSQDPGENRPSNEQFF.

J is TRBJ1-3 and V is TRBV4-1; D ambiguous. This CDR3 is built from 14 residues. V was pared by 1 base and J by 0 bases, with 4 bases between. Germline CDR1 MGHRA, CDR2 YSYEKL. The CDR3 reads CASSQAGSGNTIYF. The CDR3 nucleotides read TGCGCCAGCAGCCAAGCCGGCTCTGGAAACACCATATATTTT.

This clone turned up a few times. The rearrangement joins TRBV3-1 (or the pseudogene TRBV3-2) to TRBJ2-3; TRBD2 matches 9 bases. The CDR3 contains 16 residues. V trimming: 1 base; J trimming: 2 bases; junction bases outside the gene matches: 4. Per the germline V gene, CDR1 is LGHDT and CDR2 is YNNKEL (reference sequence). CDR3 region: CASSQGGGRATDTQYF. The CDR3 bases are TGTGCCAGCAGCCAAGGCGGCGGGAGGGCCACAGATACGCAGTATTTT.

The rearrangement uses TRBV2 and TRBJ2-4; 13 positions match TRBD2. Looked up from germline, CDR1 is SNHLY and CDR2 is FYNNEI. Unmatched junction bases numbered 11, after V lost 6 bases and J lost 9 bases. CDR3 size: 16 residues. CDR3 sequence (DNA): TGTGCCAGCAGCACGGGACTAGCGGGGCCCGAGAGCATTCAGTACTTC. This gives the protein CASSTGLAGPESIQYF.

This clone has just one count. The chain joins TRBV6-5 to TRBJ1-6, with a possible D match to TRBD1 (6 bases). The CDR3 is 15 amino acids. Germline V lookup: CDR1 MNHEY, CDR2 SVGAGI. The V end lost 6 bases, the J end lost 0 bases, and 9 bases lay between the germline ends. CDR3 sequence reads: CASRGQSSYNSPLHF. Here the CDR3 DNA reads TGTGCCAGCAGAGGACAGAGCTCCTATAATTCACCCCTCCACTTT.

Only one count was recorded for this clone. The sample holds other DNA sequences that translate to the same CDR3. The V and J genes are TRBV5-8 and TRBJ2-5; 8 nucleotides line up with TRBD1. V shed 0 bases, J shed 2 bases, and the junction held 0 bases outside the gene matches. The CDR3 loop spans 14 amino acids. In germline, CDR1 is SGHTS, CDR2 YDEGEE. CDR3 loop: CASSLGQGQETQYF. The CDR3 nucleotides read TGTGCCAGCAGCTTGGGACAGGGGCAAGAGACCCAGTACTTC.

The chain recombines TRBV5-1 with TRBJ2-1; the match to TRBD2 covers 16 bases. This CDR3 comprises 16 residues. In germline, CDR1 is SGHRS, CDR2 YFSETQ. V shed 4 bases, J shed 6 bases, and the junction held 4 bases outside the gene matches. For the CDR3, the DNA is TGCGCCAGCAGCCCAGGGACTAGCGGGGGGGCCAATGAGCAGTTCTTC. As protein: CASSPGTSGGANEQFF.

V is TRBV2 and J is TRBJ2-1; 9 bases are shared with TRBD2. Looked up from germline, CDR1 is SNHLY and CDR2 is FYNNEI. The junction had 5 bases not matched to a gene; V was cut back by 7 bases and J by 7 bases. The CDR3 runs to 13 residues. The CDR3 loop reads CASKRGLANEQFF. The CDR3 DNA reads as TGTGCCAGCAAAAGGGGACTAGCTAATGAGCAGTTCTTC.

The chain is built from TRBV3-1 (or the pseudogene TRBV3-2) and TRBJ2-7; no clear D. The V end lost 4 bases, the J end lost 5 bases, and 15 bases lay between the germline ends. Germline V gene data show CDR1 as LGHDT and CDR2 as YNNKEL (reference sequence). CDR3 length: 14 amino acids. CDR3 region: CASSLSGFNHEQYF. DNA of the CDR3: TGTGCCAGCAGCCTCAGTGGTTTTAACCACGAGCAGTACTTC.

The CDR3 DNA reads as TGCAGTGCTAGACAGGATGAGCAGTTCTTC. Translating it yields CSARQDEQFF. The gene calls are TRBV20-1 and TRBJ2-1, with D hard to call. V lost 2 bases, J lost 8 bases, and 4 bases lay in between. Germline V gene data show CDR1 as DFQATT and CDR2 as SNEGSKA (reference sequence). The CDR3 length is 10 residues.